This TCR beta chain emerged from a study of blood T cell repertoires in COVID-19. Using immunoSEQ multiplex PCR, the repertoire was profiled, and TCRdb retains in-frame clones only, with some absent. The sample holds tens of thousands of clones, approximately 69% seen once. The CDR3 has 12 residues. Looked up from germline, CDR1 is MNHEY and CDR2 is SVGEGT. J gave up 5 bases and V 5 bases, and 3 bases lay outside the gene matches. This receptor was identified in a man between 65 and 85 years old with COVID-19, enrolled during active disease. Material: peripheral blood. The chain uses TRBV6-2 or TRBV6-3 and TRBJ2-7, with 7 bases that match TRBD1. The CDR3 coding sequence is TGTGCCAGCAGTCGACAGGGCCACGAGCAGTACTTC. Its translation: CASSRQGHEQYF.